A selection of T cell receptor beta chains follows, all from one sample in a study of blood T cell repertoires in COVID-19. Only in-frame clones appear in the TCRdb table, and some are missing; sequencing was by immunoSEQ multiplex PCR. This sample has 140,000 to 150,000 clones, with 84% found just once. Input material: PBMCs or T cells enriched from blood (not recorded which). These TCRs come from a woman aged 50 to 60 with acute COVID-19. Each CDR3 is given with its conserved first and last residue. D genes are given only for firm matches. Size is omitted from some rows. Given values are once, few, many or a class for expanded clones.

size,D,J,V,DNA,CDR3
-,-,TRBJ2-6,TRBV3-1/TRBV3-2,TGTGCCAGCAGCCAAGATATTGGCGGGGTCGCTGGGGCCAACGTCCTGACTTTC,CASSQDIGGVAGANVLTF
-,-,TRBJ2-1,TRBV21-1,TGTGCCAGCAGCCCTAGTTCGCTAGGGACTGGAACCCGGACTTTCGACAATGAGCAGTTCTTC,CASSPSSLGTGTRTFDNEQFF
-,TRBD1,TRBJ1-4,TRBV4-2,TGTGCCAGCAGACCAGGACAGGGCCGGGGGGAACTGTCGTTTTTT,CASRPGQGRGELSFF
-,-,TRBJ2-1,TRBV3-1/TRBV3-2,TGTGCCAGCAGCCAAGATTCGGCTCTACTACACGGTGAGCAGTTCTTC,CASSQDSALLHGEQFF
-,-,TRBJ1-2,TRBV10-3,TGTGCCATCAGCATACAGGCCGATGGCTACACCTTC,CAISIQADGYTF
-,TRBD2,TRBJ2-5,TRBV14,TGTGCCAGCAGCCAAGTTCGAGCGGGAAGACTGGAGACCCAGTACTTC,CASSQVRAGRLETQYF
-,-,TRBJ1-3,TRBV30,TGTGCCTGGAGTGTCGGGGTCCGGGCTGGAAACACCATATATTTT,CAWSVGVRAGNTIYF
few,-,TRBJ2-2,TRBV3-1/TRBV3-2,TGTGCCAGCAGCCATCGGACCGGGGAGCTGTTTTTT,CASSHRTGELFF
few,-,TRBJ1-3,TRBV5-6,TGTGCCAGCAGCTGGACACCAAGCTCTGGAAACACCATATATTTT,CASSWTPSSGNTIYF
-,TRBD2,TRBJ2-3,TRBV5-1,TGCGCCAGCAGCTTGGGACTAGCGGATTTAGATACGCAGTATTTT,CASSLGLADLDTQYF
-,-,TRBJ1-2,TRBV5-1,TGCGCCAGCAGCCGGTCCCCGGGACACCCCGGTGGCTACACCTTC,CASSRSPGHPGGYTF
-,-,TRBJ1-1,TRBV28,TGTGCCAGCAGTTTCGAGGTCACTGAAGCTTTCTTT,CASSFEVTEAFF